Here is one T cell receptor beta chain with its context. Its antigen is unknown. This specimen comes from a study of cytomegalovirus exposure and HLA in healthy donors. Study observations and caveats: In an earlier analysis, most TCR beta V segments were productive about 87% or about 30% of the time.

A multiplex PCR was run with 60 Vbeta primers and 13 Jbeta primers. Using immunoSEQ multiplex PCR, the repertoire was profiled, and TCRdb retains in-frame clones only, with some absent. The profile shows roughly 180,000 clones, roughly 88% of them singletons. CDR3 length: 15 amino acids. V dropped 5 bases and J dropped 5; count of bases not matched to a gene: 6. Germline values: CDR1 SGHTA, CDR2 FQGNSA. The chain couples TRBV7-2 to TRBJ2-2; TRBD2 aligns across 9 bases. The receptor comes from a boy under 10 years old in good health and CMV-seronegative. Sequencing used PBMCs. In DNA form, the CDR3 reads TGTGCCAGCAGCCCGCGGGGGGGATGGACCGGGGAGCTGTTTTTT. Encoded protein: CASSPRGGWTGELFF.